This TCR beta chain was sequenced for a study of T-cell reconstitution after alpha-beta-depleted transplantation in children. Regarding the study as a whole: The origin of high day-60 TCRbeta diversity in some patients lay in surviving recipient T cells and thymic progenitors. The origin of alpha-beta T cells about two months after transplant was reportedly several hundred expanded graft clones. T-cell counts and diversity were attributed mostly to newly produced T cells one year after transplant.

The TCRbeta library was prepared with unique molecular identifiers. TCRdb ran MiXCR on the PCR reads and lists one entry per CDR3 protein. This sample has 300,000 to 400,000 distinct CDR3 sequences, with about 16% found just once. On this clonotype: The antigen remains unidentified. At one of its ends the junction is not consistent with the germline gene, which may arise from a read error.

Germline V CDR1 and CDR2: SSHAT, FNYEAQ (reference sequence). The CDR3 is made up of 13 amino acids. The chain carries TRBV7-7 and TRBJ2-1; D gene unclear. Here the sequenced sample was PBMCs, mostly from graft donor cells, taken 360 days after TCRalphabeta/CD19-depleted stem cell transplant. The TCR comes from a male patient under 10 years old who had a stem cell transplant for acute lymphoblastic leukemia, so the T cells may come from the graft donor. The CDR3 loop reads CASSLIGGDEQFF. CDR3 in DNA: TGTGCTAGCAGCTTAATTGGCGGCGATGAGCAGTTCTTC.